What follows are 21 T cell receptor beta chains derived from one specimen sequenced in a study of shared clonotypes between healthy human individuals. The data were produced by immunoSEQ multiplex PCR, yet TCRdb's version contains in-frame clones alone and is incomplete. The data hold hundreds of thousands of clones, with 72% observed a single time. The specimen sequenced was memory CD4+ T cells sorted from blood. The subset denotes: CD45RA-negative fraction. The receptors here all came from a woman under 40 in good health.

The chain couples TRBV28 to TRBJ2-1; 9 nucleotides align to TRBD2. CDR1 and CDR2 from the germline V gene are MDHEN and SYDVKM. V trimming: 3 bases; J trimming: 12 bases; junction bases outside the gene matches: 18. This CDR3 has 17 amino acids. The CDR3 loop reads CASSLRYGSSGKLPQFF. The CDR3 region has the DNA TGTGCCAGCAGTTTGAGATACGGCTCTAGCGGGAAATTACCGCAGTTCTTC.

V is TRBV25-1 and J is TRBJ1-1; 7 bases are shared with TRBD1. The V and J ends lost 4 bases and 4 bases, in that order; junction bases with no gene match: 3. Germline values: CDR1 MGHDK, CDR2 SYGVNS. The CDR3 sequence is 13 residues long. The CDR3 bases are TGTGCCAGCAGTGCTCAGGGGGGCACTGAAGCTTTCTTT. Its protein is CASSAQGGTEAFF.

The chain joins TRBV6-6 to TRBJ1-5; 9 bases line up with TRBD1. Germline lookup yields CDR1 MNHNY and CDR2 SVGAGI (reference sequence). The CDR3 runs 15 residues. V was pared by 8 bases and J by 5 bases, with 10 bases of the junction left unmatched. The CDR3 here is CASARLGTGYQPQHF. The CDR3 nucleotides are TGTGCCAGCGCCCGCCTGGGGACAGGGTATCAGCCCCAGCATTTT.

The rearrangement joins TRBV4-1 to TRBJ1-1; D might be TRBD1 (5 bases). There are 16 residues in the CDR3. Germline V gene lookup returns CDR1 MGHRA and CDR2 YSYEKL. V was shortened by 0 bases and J by 6 bases, with 17 bases between the two germline ends. CDR3 sequence reads: CASSQDLVGVWSEAFF. The CDR3 DNA reads as TGCGCCAGCAGCCAAGATCTTGTAGGGGTATGGTCTGAAGCTTTCTTT.

For the CDR3, the DNA is TGCGCCAGCAGCTTGGTGGATCCTCACAATGAGCAGTTCTTC. Translating gives CASSLVDPHNEQFF. The J gene is TRBJ2-1, the V gene TRBV5-1; no definite D call. The CDR3 extends over 14 amino acids. Germline V gene data show CDR1 as SGHRS and CDR2 as YFSETQ. Trimming left V 0 bases short and J 5 bases short, with 9 bases between.

This clone has just a few counts. The chain has TRBV28 and TRBJ2-3; perhaps TRBD1 as D (5 bases). Germline V CDR1 and CDR2: MDHEN, SYDVKM. The CDR3 runs 14 residues. V dropped 7 bases and J dropped 8 bases, with 19 bases sitting between them. The CDR3 reads CASKAGPIGATQYF. The DNA for the CDR3 is TGTGCCAGCAAGGCAGGGCCGATAGGCGCTACGCAGTATTTT.

This clone was detected only a few times. The genes are TRBV7-9 and TRBJ1-1; tentatively, D is TRBD1 (5 bases). This CDR3 is built from 13 residues. CDR1 and CDR2 (germline): SEHNR, FQNEAQ (reference sequence). Trimming cost V 8 bases and J 2 bases, with 12 bases left between them. CDR3 bases: TGTGCCAGCGAGGGGCGGGGAAACACTGAAGCTTTCTTT. This encodes CASEGRGNTEAFF.

This sequence joins TRBV28 and TRBJ2-5, with D unresolved. Between the trimmed V and J ends, which lost 2 bases and 5 bases, there was a span of 18 bases. Germline values: CDR1 MDHEN, CDR2 SYDVKM. The CDR3 runs 16 residues. The CDR3 sequence: CASSLQAVLEEETQYF. CDR3 coding DNA: TGTGCCAGCAGTTTACAAGCCGTTCTCGAAGAGGAGACCCAGTACTTC.

This clone was picked up a small number of times. J is TRBJ1-5 and V is TRBV10-3; 11 bases fit TRBD1. This CDR3 is built from 15 residues. Unmatched junction bases numbered 6, after V lost 4 bases and J lost 7 bases. CDR1 and CDR2 (germline): ENHRY, SYGVKD. Written as DNA, the CDR3 is TGTGCCATCAGTGCCGGACAGGGGGCCTTACAGCCCCAGCATTTT. Its protein is CAISAGQGALQPQHF.

This clone has just a few counts. This same CDR3 is encoded by further DNA sequences in the sample. The rearrangement uses TRBV7-9 and TRBJ1-5, with D unclear. Germline V gives CDR1 SEHNR, CDR2 FQNEAQ (reference sequence). The CDR3 contains 14 residues. V was pared by 2 bases and J by 2 bases, with 7 bases between. CDR3 in DNA: TGTGCCAGCAGCTTAACGGGAGGCAATCAGCCCCAGCATTTT. It is translated as CASSLTGGNQPQHF.

In the case of this clone: The same CDR3 can be traced to other DNA sequences in this sample. V is TRBV30 and J is TRBJ2-5, with unresolved D. The CDR3 has 12 amino acids. Trimming stripped 0 bases from V and 4 bases from J, with 6 bases between. CDR1 and CDR2 (germline): GTSNPN, SVGIG (reference sequence). Written as DNA, the CDR3 is TGTGCCTGGAGTGTACGGCGAGAGACCCAGTACTTC. Residues: CAWSVRRETQYF.

A single count supports this clone. The chain links TRBV10-1 to TRBJ1-4; 7 bases align to TRBD1. This CDR3 contains 17 residues. Germline V gene sequence: CDR1 WNHNN, CDR2 SYGVQD (reference sequence). Trimming removed 2 bases from V and 8 bases from J; junction bases left unmatched: 14. The CDR3 here is CASSEREGQPAGEKLFF. The CDR3 DNA sequence: TGCGCCAGCAGTGAGCGAGAGGGACAGCCAGCCGGCGAAAAACTGTTTTTT.

The chain joins TRBV4-1 to TRBJ1-4; D call uncertain. Germline CDR1 and CDR2: MGHRA and YSYEKL. This CDR3 is 14 amino acids long. V lost 1 base, J lost 3 bases, and 6 bases lay in between. The CDR3 sequence: CASSQVGSNEKLFF. As DNA, the CDR3 is TGCGCCAGCAGCCAAGTAGGGTCTAATGAAAAACTGTTTTTT.

The J gene is TRBJ2-7, the V gene TRBV6-1, with D unclear. Trimming took off 6 bases at V and 6 bases at J, with 9 bases between the two ends. Per germline, CDR1 MNHNS and CDR2 SASEGT. This CDR3 has 11 residues. In nucleotides, the CDR3 is TGTGCCAGCAGAGTAGTGGGCGAGCAGTACTTC. Translation gives CASRVVGEQYF.

Notes on this clone: One base away lies a much larger clone, so this may be a sequencing read error. Other nucleotide sequences from this sample produce the same CDR3. This chain links TRBV29-1 with TRBJ2-7; TRBD2 aligns across 13 bases. Germline CDR1 is SQVTM and CDR2 is ANQGSEA. This CDR3 is 18 amino acids long. The CDR3 reads CSGASPGLAGRSSYEQYF. CDR3 in DNA: TGTAGCGGGGCGTCACCGGGACTAGCGGGACGAAGCTCCTACGAGCAGTACTTC.

The rearrangement links TRBV10-3 to TRBJ2-5, with TRBD2 identical over 10 bases. The CDR3 extends over 14 amino acids. Germline lookup yields CDR1 ENHRY and CDR2 SYGVKD. V was pared by 10 bases and J by 3 bases, with 8 bases of the junction left unmatched. The CDR3 spells CATAVAGGEETQYF. The CDR3 DNA follows: TGTGCCACCGCAGTAGCGGGAGGTGAAGAGACCCAGTACTTC.

This clone was observed a single time. The chain combines TRBV12-5 with TRBJ2-2; 11 nucleotides agree with TRBD2. Germline V gene data show CDR1 as LGHNT and CDR2 as FRNRAP. V lost 2 bases, J lost 4 bases, and 12 bases stayed unmatched. CDR3 size: 19 residues. In DNA, the CDR3 is TGTGCTAGTGGTTTGAACCCCCCCGGGACTAGCGGAACCACCGGGGAGCTGTTTTTT. Translating gives CASGLNPPGTSGTTGELFF.

This clone was seen only a few times. This chain uses TRBV5-1 with TRBJ2-1; perhaps TRBD1 as D (5 bases). The ends were cut back, 0 bases at V and 4 bases at J, with 8 bases in the middle. Germline V gives CDR1 SGHRS, CDR2 YFSETQ. This CDR3 comprises 14 residues. As DNA, the CDR3 is TGCGCCAGCAGCTTGGTCCAGGGTTACAATGAGCAGTTCTTC. This translates into CASSLVQGYNEQFF.

A note on this clone: This sample also contains other DNA sequences that code for the same CDR3. J is TRBJ1-5 and V is TRBV2; 7 positions agree with TRBD1. V gave up 11 bases and J gave up 3 bases; unmatched junction bases: 10. Germline V gene lookup returns CDR1 SNHLY and CDR2 FYNNEI. The CDR3 runs to 14 residues. As DNA, the CDR3 is TGTGCCTCCTCGGACAGGTCCTCCAATCAGCCCCAGCATTTT. This codes for CASSDRSSNQPQHF.

The chain has TRBV25-1 and TRBJ2-7; 10 nucleotides agree with TRBD2. V shed 6 bases and J 2 bases; nucleotides not matched to a gene: 10. The CDR3 sequence is 16 residues long. CDR1 and CDR2 (germline): MGHDK, SYGVNS. The CDR3 loop is CASSARGGTSAYEQYF. The CDR3, as DNA: TGTGCCAGCAGCGCCCGGGGCGGGACTAGCGCCTACGAGCAGTACTTC.

The V and J genes are TRBV5-5 and TRBJ1-2; a possible D gene is TRBD1 (5 bases). The germline V gene has CDR1 SGHKS and CDR2 YYEKEE (reference sequence). V lost 2 bases to trimming and J lost 7 bases, with 12 bases between them. The CDR3 spans 13 residues. CDR3 protein: CASSFRDQGGYTF. The CDR3 DNA reads TGTGCCAGCAGCTTCAGGGATCAGGGTGGCTACACCTTC.